This TCR beta chain was identified in a study of CD8+ T cells in alopecia areata. The CDR3 sequence is 13 residues long. The germline CDR1 and CDR2 sequences are SGHRS and YFSETQ. Trimming removed 6 bases from V and 4 bases from J; junction bases left unmatched: 4. The authors extracted RNA and reverse transcribed it into cDNA as the sequencing template. Profiled with immunoSEQ multiplex PCR; TCRdb holds only in-frame clones, not every one. Of approximately 210,000 clones in the sample, less than 50% were seen once. Sample treatment: oral pan-JAK inhibitor, 5-10 mg twice daily. Sequences were derived from CD4+ T cells sorted from blood, sampled at approximately week 36, from a patient treated with tofacitinib. The V call is TRBV5-1, the J call TRBJ2-5; 9 nucleotides agree with TRBD1. The source is a human donor with alopecia areata. CDR3 bases: TGCGCCAGCAAGCAACAGGGGGCAGAGACCCAGTACTTC. This translates into CASKQQGAETQYF.